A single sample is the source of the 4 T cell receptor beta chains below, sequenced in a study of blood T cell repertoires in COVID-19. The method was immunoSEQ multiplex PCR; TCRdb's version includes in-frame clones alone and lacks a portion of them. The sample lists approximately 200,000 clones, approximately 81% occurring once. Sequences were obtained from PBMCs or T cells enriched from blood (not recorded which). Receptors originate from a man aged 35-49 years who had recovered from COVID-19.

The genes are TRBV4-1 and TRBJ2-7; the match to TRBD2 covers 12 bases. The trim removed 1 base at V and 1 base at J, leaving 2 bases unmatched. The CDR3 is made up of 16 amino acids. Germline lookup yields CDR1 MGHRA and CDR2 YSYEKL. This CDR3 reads CASSQVGLAGSYEQYF. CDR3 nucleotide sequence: TGCGCCAGCAGCCAAGTGGGACTAGCGGGTTCCTACGAGCAGTACTTC.

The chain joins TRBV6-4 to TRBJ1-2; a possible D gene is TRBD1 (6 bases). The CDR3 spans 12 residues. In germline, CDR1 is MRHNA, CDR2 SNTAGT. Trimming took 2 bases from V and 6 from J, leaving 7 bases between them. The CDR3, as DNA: TGTGCCAGCAGTGACCACAGGGATGGCTACACCTTC. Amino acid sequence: CASSDHRDGYTF.

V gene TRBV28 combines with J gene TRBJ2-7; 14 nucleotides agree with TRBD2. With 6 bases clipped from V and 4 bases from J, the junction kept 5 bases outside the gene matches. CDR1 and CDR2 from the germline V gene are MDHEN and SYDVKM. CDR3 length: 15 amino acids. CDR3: CASRKTSGRVYEQYF. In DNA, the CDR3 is TGTGCCAGCAGGAAGACTAGCGGGAGGGTATACGAGCAGTACTTC.

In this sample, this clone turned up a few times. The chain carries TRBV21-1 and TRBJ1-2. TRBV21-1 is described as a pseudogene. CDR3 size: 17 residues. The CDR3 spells CASSKEGREAGPYGYTF. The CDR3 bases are TGTGCCAGCAGCAAAGAAGGAAGGGAGGCGGGGCCCTATGGCTACACCTTC.